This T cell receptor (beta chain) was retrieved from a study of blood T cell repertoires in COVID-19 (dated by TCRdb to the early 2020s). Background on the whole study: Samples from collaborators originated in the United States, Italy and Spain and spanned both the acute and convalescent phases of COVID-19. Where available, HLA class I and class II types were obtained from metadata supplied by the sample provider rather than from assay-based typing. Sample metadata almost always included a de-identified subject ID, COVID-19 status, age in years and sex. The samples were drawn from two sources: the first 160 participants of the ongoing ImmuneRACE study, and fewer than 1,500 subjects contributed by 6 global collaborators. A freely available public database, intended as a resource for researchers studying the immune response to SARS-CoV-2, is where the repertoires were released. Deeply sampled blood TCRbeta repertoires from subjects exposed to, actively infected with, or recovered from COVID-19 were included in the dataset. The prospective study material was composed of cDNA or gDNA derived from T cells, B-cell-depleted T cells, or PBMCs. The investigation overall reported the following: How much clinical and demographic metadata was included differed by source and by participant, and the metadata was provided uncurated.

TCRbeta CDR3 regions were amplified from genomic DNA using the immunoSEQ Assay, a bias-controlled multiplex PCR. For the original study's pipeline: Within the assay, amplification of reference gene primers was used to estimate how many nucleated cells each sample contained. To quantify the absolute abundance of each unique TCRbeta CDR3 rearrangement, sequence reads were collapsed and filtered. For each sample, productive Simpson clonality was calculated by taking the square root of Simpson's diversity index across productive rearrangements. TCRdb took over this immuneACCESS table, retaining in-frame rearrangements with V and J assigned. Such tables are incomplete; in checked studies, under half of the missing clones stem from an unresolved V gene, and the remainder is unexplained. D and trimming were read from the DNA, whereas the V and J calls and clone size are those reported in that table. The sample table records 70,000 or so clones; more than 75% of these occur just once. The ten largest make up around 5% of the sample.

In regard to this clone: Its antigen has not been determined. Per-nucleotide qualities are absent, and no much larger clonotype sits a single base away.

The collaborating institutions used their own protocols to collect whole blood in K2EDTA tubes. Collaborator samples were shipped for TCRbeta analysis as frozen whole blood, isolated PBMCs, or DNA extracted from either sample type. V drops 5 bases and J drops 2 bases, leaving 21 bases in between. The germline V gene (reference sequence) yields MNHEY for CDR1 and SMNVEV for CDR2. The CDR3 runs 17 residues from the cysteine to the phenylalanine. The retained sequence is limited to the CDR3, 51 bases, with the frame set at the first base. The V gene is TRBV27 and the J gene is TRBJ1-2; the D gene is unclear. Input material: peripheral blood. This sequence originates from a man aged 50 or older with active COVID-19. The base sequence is TGTGCCAGCAGTGACCGTCAGACCGCCTTCAGGAACTATGGCTACACCTTC. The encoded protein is CASSDRQTAFRNYGYTF.